The text below deals with one T cell receptor (beta chain). Antigen unknown. The junction does not match germline at one end; this may be a read error. Distinct nucleotide sequences in the sample also encode this CDR3. This sample is part of a study of cytomegalovirus exposure and HLA in healthy donors. As for the study in general: About 179 million T cells yielded fewer than 120 million unique TCR beta sequences in earlier analysis. Findings and limits, study-wide: Published work reported that the classifier diagnosed cytomegalovirus status with high specificity and sensitivity. When analyzed later, a missense DCLRE1C variant was found to be linked to TCR beta V- and J-gene trimming.

The germline gives CDR1 SEHNR, CDR2 FQNEAQ (reference sequence). The CDR3 has 15 amino acids. The primer mix had 60 Vbeta and 13 Jbeta primers. Assay: immunoSEQ multiplex PCR; the TCRdb copy retains only in-frame clones and omits some. This table holds fewer than 350,000 clones, roughly 90% found once. The chain employs TRBV7-9 and TRBJ1-6; D is perhaps TRBD1 (5 bases). The origin of this receptor is a young woman in good health and CMV-seronegative. Sequences were obtained from PBMCs. CDR3 region: CASSKTELQNSPLHF. CDR3 nucleotides: TGTGCCAGCAGCAAGACAGAGTTGCAGAATTCCCCCCTCCACTTT.